This TCR beta chain was recovered during a study of T cell responses to AZD1222 COVID-19 vaccine. The overall study: Recipients boosted at about 4 weeks or about 12 weeks are pooled.

For this clone: Antigen specificity is unknown.

Notes on the study in general: Vaccine-associated CD4 TCRs ranged over spike, dominating at 160-218 and 743-854. The donor cohort was predominantly white British with a female majority, and clonal diversity may have been underestimated. Nearly half of spike-specific TCRs reportedly target variant regions that are unmutated in the B.1.351 and B.1.1.7 variants.

TCRdb's table, derived via immunoSEQ multiplex PCR, lists solely in-frame clones and lacks some. The sample lists 100,000 or so clones; 80% to 90% were seen once. The receptor comes from an adult in good health. This specimen consisted of peripheral blood, obtained on day 0 of AZD1222 vaccination.

CDR3 loop: CASSPGLAESSYNEQFF. The CDR3 DNA reads as TGTGCCAGCAGTCCGGGACTAGCGGAGAGCTCCTACAATGAGCAGTTCTTC. This rearrangement joins TRBV7-2 to TRBJ2-1; 11 bases map to TRBD2. J was trimmed by 0 bases and V by 6 bases; bases with no gene match: 7. The CDR3 is made up of 17 amino acids. Per the germline V gene, CDR1 is SGHTA and CDR2 is FQGNSA.